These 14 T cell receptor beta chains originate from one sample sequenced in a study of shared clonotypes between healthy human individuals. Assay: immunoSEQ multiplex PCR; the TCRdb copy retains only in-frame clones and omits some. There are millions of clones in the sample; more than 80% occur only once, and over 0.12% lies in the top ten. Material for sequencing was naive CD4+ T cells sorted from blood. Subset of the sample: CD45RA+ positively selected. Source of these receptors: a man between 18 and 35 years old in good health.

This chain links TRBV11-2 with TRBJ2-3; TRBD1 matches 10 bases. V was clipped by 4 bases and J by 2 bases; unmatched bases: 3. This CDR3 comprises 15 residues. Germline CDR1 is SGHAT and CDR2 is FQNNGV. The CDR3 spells CASSSRQGATDTQYF. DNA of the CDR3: TGTGCCAGCAGCTCCCGACAGGGGGCCACAGATACGCAGTATTTT.

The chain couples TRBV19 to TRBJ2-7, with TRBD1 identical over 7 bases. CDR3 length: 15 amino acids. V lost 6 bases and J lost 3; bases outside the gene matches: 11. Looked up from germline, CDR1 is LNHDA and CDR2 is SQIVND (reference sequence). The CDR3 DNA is TGTGCCAGTAGCAAAACCGCTGCAGGGGGCTACGAGCAGTACTTC. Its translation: CASSKTAAGGYEQYF. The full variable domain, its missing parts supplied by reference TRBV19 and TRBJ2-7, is DGGITQSPKYLFRKEGQNVTLSCEQNLNHDAMYWYRQDPGQGLRLIYYSQIVNDFQKGDIAEGYSVSREKKESFPLTVTSAQKNPTAFYLCASSKTAAGGYEQYFGPGTRLTVT.

CDR3 in DNA: TGTGCCAGCAGCTCCAAGGACAGGGTTGACTCCTATAATTCACCCCTCCACTTT. Translating gives CASSSKDRVDSYNSPLHF. The genes are TRBV7-2 and TRBJ1-6; 8 bases map to TRBD1. Germline V lookup: CDR1 SGHTA, CDR2 FQGNSA. The CDR3 is 18 amino acids. With 4 bases clipped from V and 0 bases from J, the junction kept 8 bases outside the gene matches.

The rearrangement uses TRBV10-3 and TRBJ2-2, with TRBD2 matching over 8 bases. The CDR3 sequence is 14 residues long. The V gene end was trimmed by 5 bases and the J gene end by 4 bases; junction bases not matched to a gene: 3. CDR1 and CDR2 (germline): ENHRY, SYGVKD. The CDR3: CAISSGRGTGELFF. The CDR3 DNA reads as TGTGCCATCAGTAGCGGGAGAGGCACCGGGGAGCTGTTTTTT.

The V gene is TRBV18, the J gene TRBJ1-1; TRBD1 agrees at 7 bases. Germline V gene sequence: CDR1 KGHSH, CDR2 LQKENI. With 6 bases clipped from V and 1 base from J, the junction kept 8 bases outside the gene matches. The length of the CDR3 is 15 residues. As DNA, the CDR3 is TGTGCCAGCTCCCGGTCCGGGACAGCGAACACTGAAGCTTTCTTT. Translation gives CASSRSGTANTEAFF.

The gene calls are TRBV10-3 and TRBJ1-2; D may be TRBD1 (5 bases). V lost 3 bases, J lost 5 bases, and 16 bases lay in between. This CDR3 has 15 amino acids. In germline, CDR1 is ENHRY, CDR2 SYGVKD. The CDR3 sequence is CAISDPDGTVYGYTF. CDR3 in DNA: TGTGCCATCAGTGACCCGGACGGGACGGTGTATGGCTACACCTTC.

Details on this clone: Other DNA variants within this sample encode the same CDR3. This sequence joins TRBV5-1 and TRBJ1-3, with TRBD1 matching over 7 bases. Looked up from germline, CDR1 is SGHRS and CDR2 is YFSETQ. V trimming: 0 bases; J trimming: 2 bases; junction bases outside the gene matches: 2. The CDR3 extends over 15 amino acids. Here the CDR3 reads CASSLEGAPGNTIYF. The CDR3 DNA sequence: TGCGCCAGCAGCTTGGAGGGGGCCCCTGGAAACACCATATATTTT.

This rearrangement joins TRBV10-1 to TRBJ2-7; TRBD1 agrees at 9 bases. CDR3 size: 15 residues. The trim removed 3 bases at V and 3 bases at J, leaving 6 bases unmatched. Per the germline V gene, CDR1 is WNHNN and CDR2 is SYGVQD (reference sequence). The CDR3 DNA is TGCGCCAGCAGTGATCTGACAGGGGGTGGCTACGAGCAGTACTTC. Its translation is CASSDLTGGGYEQYF.

This chain's CDR3 is CASSALAGGYNEQFF. Here the CDR3 DNA reads TGTGCCAGCAGCGCTCTAGCGGGAGGTTACAATGAGCAGTTCTTC. The V gene is TRBV9, the J gene TRBJ2-1; 11 positions match TRBD2. Per the germline V gene, CDR1 is SGDLS and CDR2 is YYNGEE. The CDR3 runs to 15 residues. With V trimmed by 3 bases and J by 4 bases, 3 bases remained unmatched.

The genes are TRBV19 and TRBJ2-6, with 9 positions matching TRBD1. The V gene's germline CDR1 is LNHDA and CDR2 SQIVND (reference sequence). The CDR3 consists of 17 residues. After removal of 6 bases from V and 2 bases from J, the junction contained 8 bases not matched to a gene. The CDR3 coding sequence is TGTGCCAGTAGAAGAGGGACAGGGTACACTGGGGCCAACGTCCTGACTTTC. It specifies CASRRGTGYTGANVLTF.

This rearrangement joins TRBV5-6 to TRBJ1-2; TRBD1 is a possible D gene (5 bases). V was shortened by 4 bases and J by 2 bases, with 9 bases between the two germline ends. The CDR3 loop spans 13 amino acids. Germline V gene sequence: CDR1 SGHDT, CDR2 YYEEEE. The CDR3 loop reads CASSAGLNYGYTF. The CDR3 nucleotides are TGTGCCAGCAGCGCGGGGCTCAACTATGGCTACACCTTC.

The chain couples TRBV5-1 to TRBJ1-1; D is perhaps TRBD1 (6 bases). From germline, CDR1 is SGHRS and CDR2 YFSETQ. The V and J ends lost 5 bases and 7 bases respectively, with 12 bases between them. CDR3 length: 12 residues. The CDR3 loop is CASRQSGDEAFF. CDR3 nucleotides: TGCGCCAGCAGGCAATCAGGGGATGAAGCTTTCTTT.

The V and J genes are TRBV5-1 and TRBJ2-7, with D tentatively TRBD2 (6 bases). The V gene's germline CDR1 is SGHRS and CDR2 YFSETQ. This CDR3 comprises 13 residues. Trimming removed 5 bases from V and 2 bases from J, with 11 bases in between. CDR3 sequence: CASSLQRAYEQYF. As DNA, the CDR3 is TGCGCCAGCAGTCTCCAGCGGGCCTACGAGCAGTACTTC.

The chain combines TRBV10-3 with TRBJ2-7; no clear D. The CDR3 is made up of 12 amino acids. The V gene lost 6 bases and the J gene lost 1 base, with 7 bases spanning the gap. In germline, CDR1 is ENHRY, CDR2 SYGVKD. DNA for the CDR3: TGTGCCATCAGAGGCATTTCCTACGAGCAGTACTTC. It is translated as CAIRGISYEQYF.